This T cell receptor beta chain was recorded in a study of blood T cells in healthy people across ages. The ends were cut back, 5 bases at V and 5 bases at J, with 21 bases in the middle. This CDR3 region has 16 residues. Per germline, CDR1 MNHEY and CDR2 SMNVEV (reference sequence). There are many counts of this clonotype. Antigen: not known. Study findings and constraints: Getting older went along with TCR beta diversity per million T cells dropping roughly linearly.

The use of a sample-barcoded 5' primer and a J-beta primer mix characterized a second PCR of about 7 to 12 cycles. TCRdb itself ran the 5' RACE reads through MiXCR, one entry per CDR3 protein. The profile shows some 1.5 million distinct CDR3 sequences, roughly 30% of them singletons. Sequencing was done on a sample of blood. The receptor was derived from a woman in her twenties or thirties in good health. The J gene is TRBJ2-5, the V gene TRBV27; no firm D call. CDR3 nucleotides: TGTGCCAGCAGTCCACAAGTCGTTAGGGCTTGGGAGACCCAGTACTTC. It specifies CASSPQVVRAWETQYF.